Given below is one T cell receptor (beta chain) in context. Some clones are missing from TCRdb's copy, which holds only in-frame ones; the method was immunoSEQ multiplex PCR. Altogether 50,000 to 60,000 clones are present, approximately 94% being singletons, with the ten largest covering around 2.9%. This sample stems from a study of technical replicates of blood from several donors. V dropped 2 bases and J dropped 2; count of bases not matched to a gene: 3. The CDR3 sequence is 16 residues long. The chain links TRBV23-1 to TRBJ2-6; 7 bases align to TRBD1. TRBV23-1 is an ORF, and what it does is uncertain. This clonotype was sampled from a human donor in good health. Some clones in this sample may be carry-over from other donors' samples. Sample: PBMCs. In DNA, the CDR3 is TGCGCCAGCAGTCAACTAACAGGGGCTGGGGCCAACGTCCTGACTTTC. Amino acid sequence: CASSQLTGAGANVLTF.